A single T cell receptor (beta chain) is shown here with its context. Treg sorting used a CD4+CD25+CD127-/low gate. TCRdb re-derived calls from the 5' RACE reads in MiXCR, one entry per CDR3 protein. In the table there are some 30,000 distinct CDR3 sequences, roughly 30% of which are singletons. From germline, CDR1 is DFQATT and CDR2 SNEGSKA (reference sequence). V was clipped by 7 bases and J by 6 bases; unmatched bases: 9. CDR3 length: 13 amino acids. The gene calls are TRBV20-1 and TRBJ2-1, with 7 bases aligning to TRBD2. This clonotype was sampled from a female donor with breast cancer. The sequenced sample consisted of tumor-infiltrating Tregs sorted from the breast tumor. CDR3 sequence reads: CSGLWGGRNEQFF. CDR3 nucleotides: TGCAGTGGTTTATGGGGAGGGCGCAATGAGCAGTTCTTC.